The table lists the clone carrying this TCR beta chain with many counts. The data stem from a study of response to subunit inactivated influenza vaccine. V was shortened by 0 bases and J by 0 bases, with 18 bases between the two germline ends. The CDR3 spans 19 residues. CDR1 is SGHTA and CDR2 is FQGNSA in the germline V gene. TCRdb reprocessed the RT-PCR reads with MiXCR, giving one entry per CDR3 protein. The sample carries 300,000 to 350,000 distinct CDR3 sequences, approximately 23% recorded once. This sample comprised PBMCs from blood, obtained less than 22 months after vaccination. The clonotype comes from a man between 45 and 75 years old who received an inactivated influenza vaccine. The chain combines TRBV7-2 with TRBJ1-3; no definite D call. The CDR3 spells CASSLAATSSVSSGNTIYF. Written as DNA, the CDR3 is TGTGCCAGCAGCTTAGCGGCGACAAGCTCCGTTAGCTCTGGAAACACCATATATTTT.